This TCR beta chain was sequenced during a study of cytomegalovirus exposure and HLA in healthy donors. With 60 Vbeta and 13 Jbeta primers, the PCR was carried out. Assay: immunoSEQ multiplex PCR; the TCRdb copy retains only in-frame clones and omits some. This sample's table reports 100,000 to 150,000 clones. CDR1 and CDR2 from the germline V gene are SGHNT and YENEEA. V lost 6 bases, J lost 4 bases, and 13 bases lay in between. The CDR3 spans 14 residues. The sequence came from a woman between 40 and 55 years old in good health and CMV-seropositive. The V gene is TRBV11-3, the J gene TRBJ2-1; D is perhaps TRBD2 (6 bases). The source material was PBMCs. CDR3 DNA: TGTGCCAGCAGTCCTGGCGGGACTTACAATGAGCAGTTCTTC. Protein sequence: CASSPGGTYNEQFF.